Listed below are T cell receptor beta chains from one sample, sequenced in a study of cytomegalovirus exposure and HLA in healthy donors. Using immunoSEQ multiplex PCR, the repertoire was profiled, and TCRdb retains in-frame clones only, with some absent. In the table there are a few hundred thousand clones, 80% to 95% of which are singletons. The specimen sequenced was PBMCs. Receptor source: a woman aged 18-30 years in good health and CMV-seronegative. The CDR3 runs from the conserved cysteine through the conserved F or W. The order of the fields is J gene, D gene, V gene, clone size, CDR3 protein, CDR3 DNA. A D gene is named only where the DNA matches it firmly. Clone size is given for some rows only: seen once, a few or many times, or a class if the clone is expanded.

J gene: TRBJ1-1; D gene: TRBD1; V gene: TRBV5-3; clone size: .; CDR3 protein: CANWGQFTEAFF; CDR3 DNA: TGTGCCAACTGGGGACAGTTCACTGAAGCTTTCTTT
J gene: TRBJ2-2; D gene: TRBD1; V gene: TRBV5-1; clone size: .; CDR3 protein: CASTRDRTNTGELFF; CDR3 DNA: TGCGCCAGCACTCGGGACAGAACAAACACCGGGGAGCTGTTTTTT
J gene: TRBJ1-1; D gene: .; V gene: TRBV9; clone size: .; CDR3 protein: CASSAGPGTEAFF; CDR3 DNA: TGTGCCAGCAGCGCCGGCCCAGGGACTGAAGCTTTCTTT
J gene: TRBJ2-3; D gene: .; V gene: TRBV28; clone size: once; CDR3 protein: CASGPSVGDTQYF; CDR3 DNA: TGTGCCAGCGGTCCCTCGGTTGGAGATACGCAGTATTTT
J gene: TRBJ1-5; D gene: .; V gene: TRBV9; clone size: .; CDR3 protein: CASSVARAGFNQPQHF; CDR3 DNA: TGTGCCAGCAGCGTAGCCCGCGCAGGGTTCAATCAGCCCCAGCATTTT
J gene: TRBJ2-5; D gene: TRBD1; V gene: TRBV5-1; clone size: .; CDR3 protein: CASSWGTGGHQETQYF; CDR3 DNA: TGCGCCAGCAGCTGGGGGACAGGGGGCCACCAAGAGACCCAGTACTTC
J gene: TRBJ1-2; D gene: TRBD1; V gene: TRBV2; clone size: few; CDR3 protein: CARGTGGSAGYTF; CDR3 DNA: TGTGCCAGAGGGACAGGGGGTTCGGCTGGCTACACCTTC
J gene: TRBJ1-2; D gene: .; V gene: TRBV10-3; clone size: .; CDR3 protein: CAISSGIGYTF; CDR3 DNA: TGTGCCATCAGTTCAGGCATTGGCTACACCTTC
J gene: TRBJ2-7; D gene: TRBD1; V gene: TRBV6-5; clone size: once; CDR3 protein: CASSPDRGPYEQYF; CDR3 DNA: TGTGCCAGCAGTCCTGACAGGGGGCCCTACGAGCAGTACTTC
J gene: TRBJ2-2; D gene: TRBD2; V gene: TRBV10-2; clone size: .; CDR3 protein: CASRSGTNTGELFF; CDR3 DNA: TGCGCCAGCAGGAGCGGGACGAACACCGGGGAGCTGTTTTTT
J gene: TRBJ2-1; D gene: .; V gene: TRBV30; clone size: .; CDR3 protein: CAWSGTFFNEQFF; CDR3 DNA: TGTGCCTGGAGTGGGACATTTTTCAATGAGCAGTTCTTC
J gene: TRBJ1-6; D gene: .; V gene: TRBV14; clone size: .; CDR3 protein: CASSQDHPGNSPLHF; CDR3 DNA: TGTGCCAGCAGCCAAGATCACCCAGGGAATTCACCCCTCCACTTT
J gene: TRBJ2-7; D gene: TRBD1; V gene: TRBV5-1; clone size: .; CDR3 protein: CASSFLGTVAYEQYF; CDR3 DNA: TGCGCCAGCAGCTTTCTGGGGACAGTTGCCTACGAGCAGTACTTC
J gene: TRBJ1-1; D gene: .; V gene: TRBV4-1; clone size: once; CDR3 protein: CASRYSLNTEAFF; CDR3 DNA: TGCGCCAGCAGGTACAGTTTGAACACTGAAGCTTTCTTT
J gene: TRBJ1-2; D gene: .; V gene: TRBV5-1; clone size: .; CDR3 protein: CASSLDHPNYGYTF; CDR3 DNA: TGCGCCAGCAGCTTGGATCATCCAAACTATGGCTACACCTTC
J gene: TRBJ1-2; D gene: .; V gene: TRBV2; clone size: .; CDR3 protein: CASSESRENYGYTF; CDR3 DNA: TGTGCCAGCAGTGAGTCGCGGGAAAACTATGGCTACACCTTC
J gene: TRBJ1-6; D gene: TRBD1; V gene: TRBV18; clone size: .; CDR3 protein: CASSPGQEAPLHF; CDR3 DNA: TGTGCCAGCTCACCAGGACAGGAAGCACCCCTCCACTTT
J gene: TRBJ1-5; D gene: TRBD1; V gene: TRBV2; clone size: .; CDR3 protein: CASSVSGQGNQPQHF; CDR3 DNA: TGTGCCAGCAGTGTGTCGGGACAGGGCAATCAGCCCCAGCATTTT
J gene: TRBJ2-7; D gene: .; V gene: TRBV4-1; clone size: .; CDR3 protein: CASSQPGQLSYEQYF; CDR3 DNA: TGCGCCAGCAGCCAACCCGGACAGCTAAGCTACGAGCAGTACTTC
J gene: TRBJ2-7; D gene: .; V gene: TRBV30; clone size: few; CDR3 protein: CAWTTTYEQYF; CDR3 DNA: TGTGCCTGGACTACCACCTACGAGCAGTACTTC
J gene: TRBJ1-6; D gene: TRBD1; V gene: TRBV2; clone size: few; CDR3 protein: CASSEDGQGVYNSPLHF; CDR3 DNA: TGTGCCAGCAGTGAAGATGGACAGGGAGTCTATAATTCACCCCTCCACTTT
J gene: TRBJ2-7; D gene: .; V gene: TRBV15; clone size: .; CDR3 protein: CATSRSGERSGEQYF; CDR3 DNA: TGTGCCACCAGCAGATCCGGGGAGAGGTCGGGAGAGCAGTACTTC
J gene: TRBJ1-2; D gene: .; V gene: TRBV2; clone size: .; CDR3 protein: CASEDPYAGNYGYTF; CDR3 DNA: TGTGCCAGCGAAGACCCTTACGCAGGCAACTATGGCTACACCTTC
J gene: TRBJ2-7; D gene: .; V gene: TRBV7-2; clone size: .; CDR3 protein: CASSPGYEQYF; CDR3 DNA: TGTGCCAGCAGCCCCGGCTACGAGCAGTACTTC
J gene: TRBJ1-2; D gene: .; V gene: TRBV4-1; clone size: .; CDR3 protein: CASSLDTANYGYTF; CDR3 DNA: TGCGCCAGCAGCCTCGACACCGCTAACTATGGCTACACCTTC
J gene: TRBJ1-5; D gene: .; V gene: TRBV5-1; clone size: .; CDR3 protein: CASSLFTGWDIQPQHF; CDR3 DNA: TGCGCCAGCAGCTTGTTCACAGGGTGGGACATACAGCCCCAGCATTTT
J gene: TRBJ2-3; D gene: .; V gene: TRBV19; clone size: .; CDR3 protein: CASTSGLDTQYF; CDR3 DNA: TGTGCCAGTACCTCCGGGTTAGATACGCAGTATTTT
J gene: TRBJ2-2; D gene: TRBD1; V gene: TRBV30; clone size: .; CDR3 protein: CAWLRQGRAGELFF; CDR3 DNA: TGTGCCTGGTTGAGACAGGGGCGGGCCGGGGAGCTGTTTTTT
J gene: TRBJ2-3; D gene: .; V gene: TRBV7-9; clone size: .; CDR3 protein: CASSFTPSGTDTQYF; CDR3 DNA: TGTGCCAGCAGCTTCACCCCCTCGGGCACAGATACGCAGTATTTT
J gene: TRBJ1-1; D gene: .; V gene: TRBV5-4; clone size: .; CDR3 protein: CASSLAGQANTEAFF; CDR3 DNA: TGTGCCAGCAGCTTGGCCGGCCAGGCGAACACTGAAGCTTTCTTT
J gene: TRBJ2-7; D gene: .; V gene: TRBV5-6; clone size: .; CDR3 protein: CASSLQGVEQYF; CDR3 DNA: TGTGCCAGCAGCTTGCAGGGTGTAGAGCAGTACTTC
J gene: TRBJ2-7; D gene: TRBD2; V gene: TRBV10-2; clone size: .; CDR3 protein: CASNLDRLAGLSYEQYF; CDR3 DNA: TGCGCCAGTAATTTAGATCGGTTAGCGGGGCTCTCCTACGAGCAGTACTTC
J gene: TRBJ2-1; D gene: TRBD2; V gene: TRBV18; clone size: .; CDR3 protein: CASSPLPRSGRSYNEQFF; CDR3 DNA: TGTGCCAGCTCACCGCTGCCCCGGAGCGGGAGATCCTACAATGAGCAGTTCTTC
J gene: TRBJ1-4; D gene: .; V gene: TRBV5-1; clone size: .; CDR3 protein: CASSLGHARTTNEKLFF; CDR3 DNA: TGCGCCAGCAGCTTGGGACACGCCAGGACAACTAATGAAAAACTGTTTTTT
J gene: TRBJ2-6; D gene: .; V gene: TRBV6-6; clone size: .; CDR3 protein: CAGNTGLLDGANVLTF; CDR3 DNA: TGTGCCGGCAACACGGGATTATTGGATGGGGCCAACGTCCTGACTTTC
J gene: TRBJ1-1; D gene: .; V gene: TRBV10-3; clone size: .; CDR3 protein: CAISDGAGRVTEAFF; CDR3 DNA: TGTGCCATCAGTGACGGGGCAGGGAGGGTCACTGAAGCTTTCTTT
J gene: TRBJ2-2; D gene: .; V gene: TRBV7-9; clone size: .; CDR3 protein: CASSFEAGELFF; CDR3 DNA: TGTGCCAGCAGCTTCGAAGCTGGGGAGCTGTTTTTT
J gene: TRBJ2-1; D gene: TRBD2; V gene: TRBV11-1; clone size: .; CDR3 protein: CASSFRTSGTYNEQFF; CDR3 DNA: TGTGCCAGCAGCTTCAGGACTAGCGGGACATACAATGAGCAGTTCTTC
J gene: TRBJ2-1; D gene: .; V gene: TRBV18; clone size: .; CDR3 protein: CASSPPDYLPGNEQFF; CDR3 DNA: TGTGCCAGCTCACCACCCGACTACTTGCCCGGCAATGAGCAGTTCTTC
J gene: TRBJ1-1; D gene: .; V gene: TRBV5-4; clone size: once; CDR3 protein: CASSLKGSGGRKNTEAFF; CDR3 DNA: TGTGCCAGCAGCTTAAAAGGCTCTGGTGGCAGGAAGAACACTGAAGCTTTCTTT
J gene: TRBJ1-2; D gene: .; V gene: TRBV28; clone size: .; CDR3 protein: CASRIFSGGNGYTF; CDR3 DNA: TGTGCCAGCCGTATTTTTTCGGGGGGCAATGGCTACACCTTC
J gene: TRBJ1-2; D gene: .; V gene: TRBV6-1; clone size: .; CDR3 protein: CASSASGAAGDWGYTF; CDR3 DNA: TGTGCCAGCAGTGCTTCCGGGGCGGCGGGGGATTGGGGCTACACCTTC
J gene: TRBJ2-2; D gene: .; V gene: TRBV11-2; clone size: once; CDR3 protein: CASSLGLGQNTGELFF; CDR3 DNA: TGTGCCAGCAGCTTAGGACTTGGACAGAACACCGGGGAGCTGTTTTTT
J gene: TRBJ2-3; D gene: TRBD1; V gene: TRBV4-2; clone size: .; CDR3 protein: CASSQEQGARADTQYF; CDR3 DNA: TGTGCCAGCAGCCAAGAGCAGGGGGCGCGCGCAGATACGCAGTATTTT
J gene: TRBJ1-3; D gene: .; V gene: TRBV11-2; clone size: .; CDR3 protein: CASSLLQGSGNTIYF; CDR3 DNA: TGTGCCAGCAGCTTACTTCAGGGTTCTGGAAACACCATATATTTT
J gene: TRBJ1-1; D gene: .; V gene: TRBV2; clone size: .; CDR3 protein: CASSYDGTQGTEAFF; CDR3 DNA: TGTGCCAGCAGTTACGACGGGACTCAGGGCACTGAAGCTTTCTTT
J gene: TRBJ1-4; D gene: .; V gene: TRBV7-8; clone size: .; CDR3 protein: CASSRAGVVSEKLFF; CDR3 DNA: TGTGCCAGCAGCCGGGCAGGGGTAGTCAGTGAAAAACTGTTTTTT
J gene: TRBJ2-5; D gene: TRBD2; V gene: TRBV7-7; clone size: .; CDR3 protein: CASSLIAGGGRKTQYF; CDR3 DNA: TGTGCTAGCAGCCTTATAGCGGGAGGGGGTCGGAAGACCCAGTACTTC
J gene: TRBJ1-1; D gene: .; V gene: TRBV7-9; clone size: .; CDR3 protein: CASSLNSGGPMNTEAFF; CDR3 DNA: TGTGCCAGCAGCTTAAATTCGGGGGGCCCCATGAACACTGAAGCTTTCTTT
J gene: TRBJ2-5; D gene: TRBD1; V gene: TRBV5-1; clone size: .; CDR3 protein: CASSSGTGLRQETQYF; CDR3 DNA: TGCGCCAGCAGCTCAGGGACAGGGTTAAGGCAAGAGACCCAGTACTTC
J gene: TRBJ1-3; D gene: .; V gene: TRBV5-1; clone size: .; CDR3 protein: CASSSQGTGGNTIYF; CDR3 DNA: TGCGCCAGCAGTTCACAGGGAACAGGCGGAAACACCATATATTTT
J gene: TRBJ1-1; D gene: .; V gene: TRBV6-1; clone size: .; CDR3 protein: CASSVKVQGRPEAFF; CDR3 DNA: TGTGCCAGCAGTGTTAAGGTACAGGGAAGACCTGAAGCTTTCTTT
J gene: TRBJ1-5; D gene: TRBD1; V gene: TRBV6-5; clone size: .; CDR3 protein: CASRDRGRGNQPQHF; CDR3 DNA: TGTGCCAGCAGGGACAGGGGTAGAGGCAATCAGCCCCAGCATTTT